The 29 T cell receptor beta chains presented below share a single source sample, sequenced in a study of T-cell reconstitution after alpha-beta-depleted transplantation in children. Unique molecular identifiers were incorporated during preparation of the TCRbeta library. TCRdb reprocessed the PCR reads via MiXCR and lists one record per CDR3 protein. The top ten clones hold more than 2% of a sample with 450,000 to 600,000 distinct CDR3 sequences, approximately 29% of them seen once. Source: PBMCs from the stem cell graft donor, taken from the stem cell graft. The receptors were gathered from a human donor who donated a stem cell graft to a child with aplastic anemia.

A few counts support this clonotype. J is TRBJ1-5 and V is TRBV12-3 or TRBV12-4; possible D gene TRBD1, 6 bases. The CDR3 has 13 amino acids. V lost 8 bases to trimming and J lost 4 bases, with 12 bases between them. CDR3 sequence (DNA): TGTGCCAGCTCCGGGACACCAAATCAGCCCCAGCATTTT. Protein: CASSGTPNQPQHF.

V gene TRBV5-1 combines with J gene TRBJ2-5; perhaps TRBD1 as D (5 bases). Germline CDR1 SGHRS, CDR2 YFSETQ. The CDR3 loop spans 15 amino acids. Trimming shortened V by 0 bases and J by 4 bases, and 13 bases separated the two germline ends. The CDR3 DNA follows: TGCGCCAGCAGCTTGGCAAGCAGGGCCCGAGAGACCCAGTACTTC. This codes for CASSLASRARETQYF.

This clonotype was observed a handful of times. This rearrangement joins TRBV7-6 to TRBJ2-3, with 7 bases lining up with TRBD2. This CDR3 is 14 amino acids long. After removal of 5 bases from V and 2 bases from J, the junction contained 4 bases not matched to a gene. The germline V gene has CDR1 SGHVS and CDR2 FNYEAQ. The CDR3 nucleotides are TGTGCCAGCAGCAACGGGGGGAACACAGATACGCAGTATTTT. Its protein product is CASSNGGNTDTQYF.

This clonotype turned up a few times. The chain employs TRBV5-5 and TRBJ2-2; tentatively, D is TRBD2 (5 bases). The CDR3 contains 14 residues. Germline V gives CDR1 SGHKS, CDR2 YYEKEE (reference sequence). The ends were cut back, 0 bases at V and 6 bases at J, with 9 bases in the middle. This CDR3 is CASSLASGAGELFF. CDR3 DNA sequence: TGTGCCAGCAGCTTGGCGTCCGGGGCCGGGGAGCTGTTTTTT. The full variable domain, completed using reference TRBV5-5 and TRBJ2-2, is DAGVTQSPTHLIKTRGQQVTLRCSPISGHKSVSWYQQVLGQGPQFIFQYYEKEERGRGNFPDRFSARQFPNYSSELNVNALLLGDSALYLCASSLASGAGELFFGEGSRLTVL.

The chain joins TRBV15 to TRBJ1-5; a weak D match, TRBD1 (5 bases). The CDR3 sequence is 16 residues long. Trimming pared 3 bases from V and 1 base from J, leaving 13 bases between. From germline, CDR1 is LNHNV and CDR2 YYDKDF (reference sequence). CDR3 loop: CATSSDGDLSNQPQHF. As DNA, the CDR3 is TGTGCCACCAGCAGTGATGGGGACCTAAGCAATCAGCCCCAGCATTTT. Full variable domain (rest looked up from reference TRBV15 and TRBJ1-5): DAMVIQNPRYQVTQFGKPVTLSCSQTLNHNVMYWYQQKSSQAPKLLFHYYDKDFNNEADTPDNFQSRRPNTSFCFLDIRSPGLGDTAMYLCATSSDGDLSNQPQHFGDGTRLSIL.

The chain carries TRBV9 and TRBJ2-3; 10 nucleotides match TRBD2. Trimming removed 0 bases from V and 6 bases from J; junction bases left unmatched: 7. This CDR3 region has 16 residues. Germline assignment: CDR1 SGDLS and CDR2 YYNGEE. The CDR3 spells CASSVAIAGGFDTQYF. CDR3 DNA sequence: TGTGCCAGCAGCGTAGCAATAGCGGGAGGTTTTGATACGCAGTATTTT.

CDR3 sequence reads: CASRSGTISNEQFF. Written as DNA, the CDR3 is TGTGCCAGCAGGTCCGGGACTATCTCTAATGAGCAGTTCTTC. The V and J genes are TRBV6-1 and TRBJ2-1; 7 bases are a match to TRBD2. Per the germline V gene, CDR1 is MNHNS and CDR2 is SASEGT. The V segment lost 6 bases and the J segment 7 bases; nucleotides outside the gene matches: 9. This CDR3 has 14 amino acids.

V gene TRBV18 combines with J gene TRBJ1-1; D unresolved. Germline V gene sequence: CDR1 KGHSH, CDR2 LQKENI. The V end was cut by 5 bases, the J end by 3 bases, with 4 bases between. CDR3 size: 11 residues. In DNA, the CDR3 is TGTGCCAGCTCAGTGGACACTGAAGCTTTCTTT. Protein: CASSVDTEAFF.

This sequence joins TRBV6-5 and TRBJ2-7; TRBD1 agrees at 8 bases. Germline V gene sequence: CDR1 MNHEY, CDR2 SVGAGI. This CDR3 region has 16 residues. Trimming at V came to 2 bases and at J to 0 bases, leaving 6 bases not matched to a gene. The CDR3 is CASSYRTGLYSYEQYF. The CDR3 DNA is TGTGCCAGCAGTTACAGGACAGGGCTTTACTCCTACGAGCAGTACTTC.

J is TRBJ2-1 and V is TRBV19; TRBD1 might be the D (7 bases). Germline CDR1 LNHDA, CDR2 SQIVND (reference sequence). CDR3 length: 14 amino acids. The V end lost 3 bases, the J end lost 12 bases, and 18 bases lay between the germline ends. CDR3 DNA: TGTGCCAGTAGTATGGAGGGGGCGCGGGGCGGGCAGTTCTTC. Protein: CASSMEGARGGQFF.

The CDR3 region has the DNA TGCAGTGCTAGAGTAATAGCGGGAGTGTCCTACGAGCAGTACTTC. Translation: CSARVIAGVSYEQYF. This chain joins TRBV20-1 and TRBJ2-7, with 9 bases aligning to TRBD2. This CDR3 is 15 amino acids long. Germline-derived CDR1 and CDR2 are DFQATT and SNEGSKA (reference sequence). Trimming took 1 base from V and 1 from J; bases not matched to a gene: 5.

The sample holds a few counts of this clonotype. The chain links TRBV29-1 to TRBJ1-1, with D uncertain. Germline V gene sequence: CDR1 SQVTM, CDR2 ANQGSEA. Trimming took off 4 bases at V and 0 bases at J, with 9 bases between the two ends. The CDR3 sequence is 13 residues long. CDR3 DNA sequence: TGCAGCGTTGTGAGACCGATGAACACTGAAGCTTTCTTT. This codes for CSVVRPMNTEAFF. Full variable domain (remainder filled in from reference TRBV29-1 and TRBJ1-1): SAVISQKPSRDICQRGTSLTIQCQVDSQVTMMFWYRQQPGQSLTLIATANQGSEATYESGFVIDKFPISRPNLTFSTLTVSNMSPEDSSIYLCSVVRPMNTEAFFGQGTRLTVV.

This clonotype appeared a few times. The gene calls are TRBV6-5 and TRBJ2-7; 8 bases map to TRBD1. The CDR3 is 14 residues long. V was clipped by 4 bases and J by 4 bases; unmatched bases: 6. The V gene's germline CDR1 is MNHEY and CDR2 SVGAGI. DNA of the CDR3: TGTGCCAGCAGTTGGACAGGGCGCGGGTACGAGCAGTACTTC. Amino acid sequence: CASSWTGRGYEQYF.

The chain carries TRBV9 and TRBJ1-2; D uncertain. CDR1 SGDLS and CDR2 YYNGEE come from the germline V gene. Trimming removed 3 bases from V and 5 bases from J, with 14 bases in between. The CDR3 length is 14 residues. DNA of the CDR3: TGTGCCAGCAGCGCCCCGAGGCCGCCTTATGGCTACACCTTC. It codes for CASSAPRPPYGYTF.

The rearrangement joins TRBV12-3 or TRBV12-4 to TRBJ2-7; D ambiguous. This CDR3 region has 13 residues. The V end was cut by 10 bases, the J end by 2 bases, with 15 bases between. This CDR3 reads CATGVGPAYEQYF. The DNA of the CDR3 is TGTGCCACGGGCGTGGGTCCCGCCTACGAGCAGTACTTC.

J is TRBJ2-3 and V is TRBV10-3; D is unclear. CDR3 length: 12 residues. V lost 2 bases, J lost 6 bases, and 6 bases lay in between. Germline values: CDR1 ENHRY, CDR2 SYGVKD. In nucleotides, the CDR3 is TGTGCCATCAGTGAGAGTAGGGATACGCAGTATTTT. Translated, it gives CAISESRDTQYF.

This clonotype occurred a few times. This chain uses TRBV6-5 with TRBJ2-1; D perhaps matches TRBD2 (5 bases). CDR3 length: 16 amino acids. V was shortened by 0 bases and J by 5 bases, with 14 bases between the two germline ends. Germline CDR1 MNHEY, CDR2 SVGAGI. The CDR3 coding sequence is TGTGCCAGCAGTTACTCGTTATCGGGGTCAGACAATGAGCAGTTCTTC. Amino acid sequence: CASSYSLSGSDNEQFF.

This chain uses TRBV28 with TRBJ1-2; TRBD1 matches at 8 bases. The CDR3 has 14 residues. Trimming removed 8 bases from V and 4 bases from J; junction bases left unmatched: 9. Germline V gives CDR1 MDHEN, CDR2 SYDVKM. CDR3 sequence: CASRPGGSIYGYTF. For the CDR3, the DNA is TGTGCCAGCCGCCCAGGGGGCTCCATCTATGGCTACACCTTC.

The rearrangement joins TRBV20-1 to TRBJ1-2, with D unresolved. The CDR3 has 12 residues. V lost 1 base and J 8 bases, leaving 11 bases between the germline ends. Germline CDR1 DFQATT, CDR2 SNEGSKA (reference sequence). The CDR3 loop is CSARAPLRGYTF. Here the CDR3 DNA reads TGCAGTGCTAGAGCCCCCCTCAGGGGCTACACCTTC.

V and J are TRBV6-2 or TRBV6-3 and TRBJ1-1, with 9 bases lining up with TRBD1. The CDR3 runs to 15 residues. In germline, CDR1 is MNHEY, CDR2 SVGEGT. V trimming: 4 bases; J trimming: 3 bases; junction bases outside the gene matches: 6. Here the CDR3 reads CASSSGQGWHTEAFF. The CDR3 DNA reads as TGTGCCAGCAGTTCCGGACAGGGGTGGCACACTGAAGCTTTCTTT.

The rearrangement joins TRBV5-6 to TRBJ1-2; TRBD1 agrees at 9 bases. The CDR3 sequence is 12 residues long. The germline gives CDR1 SGHDT, CDR2 YYEEEE. The trim removed 6 bases at V and 8 bases at J, leaving 5 bases unmatched. CDR3 sequence: CASTRDRVGYTF. CDR3 in DNA: TGTGCCAGCACCCGGGACAGGGTAGGCTACACCTTC.

This clonotype was observed a few times. This sequence joins TRBV12-3 or TRBV12-4 and TRBJ2-2; D not resolved. The CDR3 is 13 residues long. Trimming left V 7 bases short and J 3 bases short, with 9 bases between. This CDR3 reads CASKRSYTGELFF. CDR3 DNA sequence: TGTGCCAGCAAACGTTCCTACACCGGGGAGCTGTTTTTT.

This clonotype turned up a few times. V gene TRBV20-1 combines with J gene TRBJ2-7; D may be TRBD2 (5 bases). Germline CDR1 DFQATT, CDR2 SNEGSKA (reference sequence). CDR3 length: 10 residues. Deletions cut 6 bases from V and 4 bases from J, with 7 bases between. The CDR3 is CSARTYEQYF. The DNA for the CDR3 is TGCAGTGCCCGGACTTACGAGCAGTACTTC.

This clonotype was seen more than once but under ten times. The DNA for the CDR3 is TGCAGCGTTGAACAGGGTAAGCGGGAGGACTCTAATGAGCAGTTCTTC. It is translated as CSVEQGKREDSNEQFF. This chain links TRBV29-1 with TRBJ2-1; 9 bases match TRBD2. Germline V lookup: CDR1 SQVTM, CDR2 ANQGSEA. This CDR3 comprises 16 residues. The ends lost 2 bases at V and 7 bases at J; junction bases unmatched: 12.

The rearrangement uses TRBV20-1 and TRBJ2-7; tentatively, D is TRBD1 or TRBD2 (5 bases each). V gave up 1 base and J gave up 2 bases, with 12 bases separating them. From germline, CDR1 is DFQATT and CDR2 SNEGSKA (reference sequence). The CDR3 has 14 amino acids. CDR3 sequence reads: CSARGGTSAYEQYF. The CDR3 DNA is TGCAGTGCTAGAGGAGGGACGAGCGCCTACGAGCAGTACTTC.

This clonotype was counted a few times. The gene calls are TRBV7-9 and TRBJ1-1; D gene unclear. CDR3 size: 12 residues. CDR1 and CDR2 (germline): SEHNR, FQNEAQ (reference sequence). Trimming pared 3 bases from V and 1 base from J, leaving 3 bases between. CDR3: CASSFANTEAFF. CDR3 in DNA: TGTGCCAGCAGCTTCGCGAACACTGAAGCTTTCTTT. The full variable domain, rest sourced from reference TRBV7-9 and TRBJ1-1, is DTGVSQNPRHKITKRGQNVTFRCDPISEHNRLYWYRQTLGQGPEFLTYFQNEAQLEKSRLLSDRFSAERPKGSFSTLEIQRTEQGDSAMYLCASSFANTEAFFGQGTRLTVV.

This clonotype was seen more than once but under ten times. One end of the junction fails to match germline, which may point to a read error. The chain links TRBV5-6 to TRBJ1-1, with a weak D call TRBD1 (5 bases). This CDR3 comprises 20 residues. CDR1 and CDR2 (germline): SGHDT, YYEEEE. The CDR3 DNA is TGTGCCAGCACCTTGATGGGGCCCAGTGCTCTAGCCGGTCTGAACACTGAAGCTTTCTTT. Protein sequence: CASTLMGPSALAGLNTEAFF.

CDR3 coding DNA: TGCAGCGTTGAAGATCTGGGACTAGCGGTCTGGAGCTCCTACAATGAGCAGTTCTTC. Translated: CSVEDLGLAVWSSYNEQFF. This rearrangement joins TRBV29-1 to TRBJ2-1, with TRBD2 identical over 11 bases. V lost 0 bases and J lost 0; bases outside the gene matches: 10. Germline lookup yields CDR1 SQVTM and CDR2 ANQGSEA. This CDR3 spans 19 amino acids.

This clonotype was observed a handful of times. The gene calls are TRBV27 and TRBJ1-2; weak D call: TRBD1 (6 bases). CDR3 size: 14 residues. Trimming shortened V by 4 bases and J by 1 base, and 10 bases separated the two germline ends. Germline CDR1 MNHEY, CDR2 SMNVEV (reference sequence). CDR3: CASSSDRFNYGYTF. Here the CDR3 DNA reads TGTGCCAGCAGTTCCGACAGGTTTAACTATGGCTACACCTTC.